The clone carrying this T cell receptor beta chain has at least ten counts. What it recognizes is unknown. Not enrolled were patients with uncontrolled infection, other autoimmune disease, pregnancy or lactation. On the basis of clinical symptoms, serum thyroxine and TRAb, thyroid ultrasound and orbital computed tomography, diagnoses were made. Amplification yielded TCR beta CDR3 regions, with RNA transcripts as the source. Researchers ran a first-round RT-PCR on the TCR CDR3 using the HTBI primer set. From the multiplex PCR reads, TCRdb called clonotypes with MiXCR, one entry per CDR3 protein. The data show 700,000 or so distinct CDR3 sequences, with roughly 15% seen just once and about an eighth held by the top ten. This sample stems from a study of T cells in Graves' hyperthyroidism and ophthalmopathy. The CDR3 runs to 15 residues. Germline V gene data show CDR1 as SGHAT and CDR2 as FQNNGV. Trimming left V 3 bases short and J 1 base short, with 13 bases between.

General observations from the study: The blood repertoire included most of the expanded thyroid clonotypes above 0.001.

The receptor's source is a woman aged 45 to 65 with Graves' ophthalmopathy. The V call is TRBV11-2, the J call TRBJ2-7; TRBD1 might be the D (5 bases). The material sequenced was blood. This CDR3 reads CASSFVRSGSYEQYF. CDR3 DNA: TGTGCCAGCAGCTTTGTCCGGTCAGGGTCCTACGAGCAGTACTTC. Variable domain in full (rest from reference TRBV11-2 and TRBJ2-7): EAGVAQSPRYKIIEKRQSVAFWCNPISGHATLYWYQQILGQGPKLLIQFQNNGVVDDSQLPKDRFSAERLKGVDSTLKIQPAKLEDSAVYLCASSFVRSGSYEQYFGPGTRLTVT.